This paragraph covers one T cell receptor beta chain sequence. Extraction of total RNA produced a minimum of 5 micrograms from each sample. Germline CDR1 reads MNHEY; CDR2 reads SVGAGI. The CDR3 extends over 12 amino acids. Using a J-beta primer mix together with a sample-barcoded 5' primer, a second PCR was run for roughly 6 to 12 cycles. TCRdb processed the 5' RACE reads anew with MiXCR; each CDR3 protein has one entry. The table shows under 750,000 distinct CDR3 sequences, with around 48% occurring only once. The data were taken from a study of blood T cells in healthy people across ages. The sample taken for sequencing was blood. The rearrangement joins TRBV6-5 to TRBJ2-5; possibly TRBD1 for D (6 bases). The tail of the sequence fits TRBJ2-7 better, so the J call may be wrong. This receptor was obtained from an elderly man in good health. The CDR3 DNA is TGTGCCAGCAGCCGCAGGGGTGGCGAGCAGTACTTC. This gives the protein CASSRRGGEQYF.